This T cell receptor (beta chain) was sequenced for a study of blood T cell repertoires in COVID-19. Here immunoSEQ multiplex PCR was the method, and the copy in TCRdb shows in-frame clones only, minus some. Of tens of thousands of clones listed, around nine tenths are singletons. Germline values: CDR1 SGHVS, CDR2 FQNEAQ. J lost 5 bases, V lost 1 base, and 12 bases had no gene match. The CDR3 covers 18 residues. This rearrangement joins TRBV7-8 to TRBJ2-5; 11 bases align to TRBD2. Sequencing was performed on peripheral blood. The TCR comes from a man between 65 and 85 years old with acute or convalescent COVID-19. As DNA, the CDR3 is TGTGCCAGCAGCTTAGAGGCCTTGGCTAGCGGGGGGCGGGAGACCCAGTACTTC. Its translation: CASSLEALASGGRETQYF.